The 9 T cell receptor beta chains reported below all come from one sample, sequenced in a study of breast tumors, draining lymph nodes, adjacent tissues. The lymph nodes were axillary draining lymph nodes from breast cancer patients. TCRdb used MiXCR to reprocess the multiplex PCR reads, holding one entry per CDR3 protein. The sample includes over 100,000 distinct CDR3 sequences, 20% to 25% of them seen just once. Specimen: axillary lymph node tissue. Receptor source: a female donor with breast cancer. Some clones in this sample may be carry-over from other donors' samples.

This clonotype was detected a few times. This rearrangement joins TRBV19 to TRBJ1-2; TRBD1 is a possible D gene (6 bases). Trimming stripped 5 bases from V and 3 bases from J, with 16 bases between. Germline CDR1 and CDR2: LNHDA and SQIVND (reference sequence). This CDR3 is built from 15 residues. CDR3: CASSHRDGTYYGYTF. In DNA form, the CDR3 reads TGTGCCAGTAGTCACAGGGATGGTACCTACTATGGCTACACCTTC.

A word on this clonotype: The junction shows a germline mismatch at one end, possibly a read error. The chain recombines TRBV5-1 with TRBJ2-7; D might be TRBD2 (5 bases). Germline assignment: CDR1 SGHRS and CDR2 YFSETQ. This CDR3 spans 15 amino acids. CDR3: CASSLAFGESYEHYF. Here the CDR3 DNA reads TGCGCCAGCAGCTTGGCCTTCGGGGAATCCTACGAGCACTACTTT.

This clonotype was picked up many times. This chain connects TRBV15 to TRBJ1-2; D unclear. The CDR3 is 14 residues long. Germline CDR1 reads LNHNV; CDR2 reads YYDKDF (reference sequence). V was clipped by 1 base and J by 5 bases, with 11 bases between them. For the CDR3, the DNA is TGTGCCACCAGCAGAGGCGCCTCGGTGTATGGCTACACCTTC. Translation gives CATSRGASVYGYTF. Full variable domain (remainder filled in from reference TRBV15 and TRBJ1-2): DAMVIQNPRYQVTQFGKPVTLSCSQTLNHNVMYWYQQKSSQAPKLLFHYYDKDFNNEADTPDNFQSRRPNTSFCFLDIRSPGLGDTAMYLCATSRGASVYGYTFGSGTRLTVV.

The rearrangement links TRBV6-1 to TRBJ2-1, with a weak D call TRBD1 (6 bases). Germline V gene sequence: CDR1 MNHNS, CDR2 SASEGT. The V end was cut by 11 bases, the J end by 4 bases, with 12 bases between. The CDR3 is made up of 12 amino acids. The DNA for the CDR3 is TGTGCCGCACGTACAGGGTACAATGAGCAGTTCTTC. Its protein is CAARTGYNEQFF.

Comment on this clonotype: A much larger clone lies a single base off, so this may be a read error. V is TRBV19 and J is TRBJ2-3; D unclear. The CDR3 is made up of 13 amino acids. The germline gives CDR1 LNHDA, CDR2 SQIVND (reference sequence). CDR3 residues: CAGSIAGTDTQYF. The CDR3 DNA sequence: TGTGCCGGTAGTATAGCTGGGACAGATACGCAGTATTTT. Filled out from reference TRBV19 and TRBJ2-3, the complete variable domain reads DGGITQSPKYLFRKEGQNVTLSCEQNLNHDAMYWYRQDPGQGLRLIYYSQIVNDFQKGDIAEGYSVSREKKESFPLTVTSAQKNPTAFYLCAGSIAGTDTQYFGPGTRLTVL.

This clonotype was counted ten times or more. The J gene is TRBJ2-3, the V gene TRBV10-3; D gene uncertain. V was trimmed by 3 bases and J by 2 bases, leaving 9 bases between them. The CDR3 extends over 14 amino acids. The V gene's germline CDR1 is ENHRY and CDR2 SYGVKD. This chain's CDR3 is CAISDSRDTDTQYF. The CDR3 bases are TGTGCCATCAGTGACAGTAGAGACACAGATACGCAGTATTTT.

This clonotype was picked up many times. V usage is TRBV2 and J usage is TRBJ2-3; D not certain. This CDR3 has 13 residues. V was shortened by 6 bases and J by 3 bases, with 10 bases between the two germline ends. CDR1 and CDR2 from the germline V gene are SNHLY and FYNNEI. The CDR3 region is CASRTSRTDTQYF. The CDR3 DNA is TGTGCCAGCAGAACCTCTAGGACAGATACGCAGTATTTT.

The V and J genes are TRBV20-1 and TRBJ1-1; TRBD1 might be the D (5 bases). The CDR3 sequence is 11 residues long. Germline loops: CDR1 DFQATT, CDR2 SNEGSKA (reference sequence). Trimming removed 3 bases at V and 8 bases at J, with 10 bases between. In nucleotides, the CDR3 is TGCAGTGCTAGCTACAGGTTAGAAGCTTTCTTT. Translation: CSASYRLEAFF.

Many counts were recorded for this clonotype. The rearrangement links TRBV5-1 to TRBJ2-1; 10 bases agree with TRBD2. Germline V lookup: CDR1 SGHRS, CDR2 YFSETQ. The CDR3 length is 16 residues. V shed 2 bases and J 7 bases; nucleotides not matched to a gene: 9. As DNA, the CDR3 is TGCGCCAGCAGCTTAGCGAGCGGGAGGGCCATTAATGAGCAGTTCTTC. This translates into CASSLASGRAINEQFF.